This T cell receptor (beta chain) was sequenced in a study of T cells after yellow fever vaccination. Study-wide background: Preparation of fractions with low cell numbers was performed using SMART-Seq v4 Ultra Low Input.

Generation of TCR cDNA used 5'RACE template switching (which added a universal primer site and UMIs). Via MiXCR, TCRdb re-called the 5' RACE reads, giving one row per CDR3 protein. The top ten clones hold over 12% of a sample with about 360,000 distinct CDR3 sequences, 6.2% of them seen once. Whole-study results and caveats: FACS-sorted repertoires might harbor abundant contaminating clonotypes from the bulk population. Of the clonotypes, a small share occurred in both CD4 and CD8 compartments.

This clonotype was recorded many times. What it binds is not known. V gave up 4 bases and J gave up 4 bases; unmatched junction bases: 11. CDR3 size: 16 residues. CDR1 SGHVS and CDR2 FNYEAQ come from the germline V gene. The clonotype comes from a man aged 25-40 years who received the YFV17D yellow fever vaccine. The chain is built from TRBV7-6 and TRBJ2-7; 9 bases map to TRBD2. The sequencing used PBMCs, collected 5 days after the yellow fever booster vaccination. CDR3 region: CASSSHLAGAVYEQYF. DNA for the CDR3: TGTGCCAGCAGCTCCCATTTAGCGGGAGCTGTTTACGAGCAGTACTTC. The full variable domain, in which reference TRBV7-6 and TRBJ2-7 provide the parts outside the CDR3, is GAGVSQSPRYKVTKRGQDVALRCDPISGHVSLYWYRQALGQGPEFLTYFNYEAQQDKSGLPNDRFSAERPEGSISTLTIQRTEQRDSAMYRCASSSHLAGAVYEQYFGPGTRLTVT.